The 12 T cell receptor beta chains listed next were all sequenced from one sample in a study of blood T cell repertoires in COVID-19. Measured with immunoSEQ multiplex PCR; TCRdb has only the in-frame clones, and not every one. The repertoire holds fewer than 120,000 clones, 70% to 90% seen once, with around 3.2% in the top ten. Sequencing was done on a sample of peripheral blood. Every receptor here comes from a woman between 45 and 60 years old with acute or convalescent COVID-19.

The CDR3 spells CAISRQGPNEKLFF. CDR3 sequence (DNA): TGTGCCATCAGTCGACAGGGACCTAATGAAAAACTGTTTTTT. The V and J genes are TRBV10-3 and TRBJ1-4, with TRBD1 matching over 7 bases. The junction had 3 bases not matched to a gene; V was cut back by 5 bases and J by 3 bases. CDR3 size: 14 residues. Looked up from germline, CDR1 is ENHRY and CDR2 is SYGVKD.

J is TRBJ2-3 and V is TRBV19; D is unresolved. V lost 5 bases and J 6 bases, leaving 6 bases between the germline ends. The CDR3 is 11 residues long. Germline assignment: CDR1 LNHDA and CDR2 SQIVND (reference sequence). CDR3 sequence reads: CASSVTDTQYF. CDR3 DNA: TGTGCCAGTAGTGTTACTGATACGCAGTATTTT.

This clone was detected a few times. The CDR3 sequence is CASSDRGLAGNEQFF. CDR3 sequence (DNA): TGTGCCAGCAGTGACAGGGGCCTAGCGGGGAATGAGCAGTTCTTC. The genes are TRBV2 and TRBJ2-1; the match to TRBD2 covers 9 bases. The CDR3 has 15 amino acids. Trimming removed 3 bases from V and 7 bases from J; junction bases left unmatched: 7. Germline values: CDR1 SNHLY, CDR2 FYNNEI.

This CDR3 reads CASSRGRKNTEAFF. The DNA of the CDR3 is TGTGCCAGCAGCCGCGGGAGGAAGAACACTGAAGCTTTCTTT. The chain uses TRBV3-1 (or the pseudogene TRBV3-2) and TRBJ1-1; no clear D gene. Between the trimmed V and J ends, which lost 4 bases and 1 base, there was a span of 10 bases. This CDR3 is 14 amino acids long. The germline CDR1 and CDR2 sequences are LGHDT and YNNKEL (reference sequence).

The chain couples TRBV6-6 to TRBJ1-5; no clear D gene. Trimming took off 10 bases at V and 6 bases at J, with 13 bases between the two ends. The CDR3 totals 12 residues. Germline V gives CDR1 MNHNY, CDR2 SVGAGI (reference sequence). DNA for the CDR3: TGTGCCACGGACTCGGTGGGTCAGCCCCAGCATTTT. Its translation is CATDSVGQPQHF.

This chain uses TRBV18 with TRBJ2-7, with 8 bases matching TRBD1. Trimming took 3 bases from V and 1 from J; bases not matched to a gene: 2. The germline V gene has CDR1 KGHSH and CDR2 LQKENI. The CDR3 length is 14 residues. CDR3 protein: CASSPGTGSYEQYF. In DNA form, the CDR3 reads TGTGCCAGCTCACCGGGGACAGGATCCTACGAGCAGTACTTC.

The chain couples TRBV6-5 to TRBJ1-5; 10 bases match TRBD1. With V trimmed by 6 bases and J by 6 bases, 8 bases remained unmatched. In germline, CDR1 is MNHEY, CDR2 SVGAGI. The CDR3 length is 15 residues. The CDR3 DNA reads TGTGCCAGCAGGACTGAGACAGGGGGCAGTCAGCCCCAGCATTTT. It encodes CASRTETGGSQPQHF.

V gene TRBV28 combines with J gene TRBJ1-2, with a tentative D call TRBD1 (6 bases). The CDR3 has 14 residues. The germline V gene has CDR1 MDHEN and CDR2 SYDVKM. Trimming cost V 1 base and J 7 bases, with 13 bases left between them. In nucleotides, the CDR3 is TGTGCCAGCAGTTTATCGGCAGGGGTTGGTGGCTACACCTTC. Its translation is CASSLSAGVGGYTF.

The chain carries TRBV3-1 (or the pseudogene TRBV3-2) and TRBJ2-1; 10 bases are a match to TRBD2. V trimming: 5 bases; J trimming: 8 bases; junction bases outside the gene matches: 6. The CDR3 totals 14 residues. Germline lookup yields CDR1 LGHDT and CDR2 YNNKEL (reference sequence). CDR3 bases: TGTGCCAGCAGCTTTGGACTAGCGGTAGATGAGCAGTTCTTC. Its translation is CASSFGLAVDEQFF.

The sample holds one count of this clone. The chain has TRBV19 and TRBJ1-5; D might be TRBD1 (5 bases). This CDR3 has 17 residues. Trimming stripped 0 bases from V and 2 bases from J, with 14 bases between. From germline, CDR1 is LNHDA and CDR2 SQIVND (reference sequence). CDR3 amino acids: CASSIDSKGWGNQPQHF. The CDR3 DNA sequence: TGTGCCAGTAGTATAGATAGCAAGGGGTGGGGCAATCAGCCCCAGCATTTT.

This chain joins TRBV9 and TRBJ2-7; 12 bases are a match to TRBD2. The CDR3 spans 16 residues. Germline V gene sequence: CDR1 SGDLS, CDR2 YYNGEE. J lost 5 bases, V lost 0 bases, and 6 bases had no gene match. The chain's CDR3 is CASSVDLAGGPHEQYF. CDR3 coding DNA: TGTGCCAGCAGCGTAGATCTAGCGGGAGGGCCCCACGAGCAGTACTTC.

The V call is TRBV28, the J call TRBJ2-7; D possibly corresponds to TRBD2 (5 bases). The germline V gene has CDR1 MDHEN and CDR2 SYDVKM. The V gene lost 3 bases and the J gene lost 4 bases, with 10 bases spanning the gap. The CDR3 is made up of 13 amino acids. In nucleotides, the CDR3 is TGTGCCAGCAGTTTCCCGACGGGGTACGAGCAGTACTTC. Encoded protein: CASSFPTGYEQYF.